This TCR beta chain was sequenced during a study of a mutant IDH1 vaccine in newly diagnosed glioma. Whole-study context: Each patient was administered eight vaccinations, scheduled in weeks 1, 3, 5, 7, 11, 15, 19 and 23.

V dropped 0 bases and J dropped 4 bases, with 12 bases sitting between them. Germline V gene lookup returns CDR1 MGHRA and CDR2 YSYEKL. This CDR3 has 15 residues. Time point denoted: week 5, during vaccination. The content of each vaccine dose was 300 ug of mutant IDH1 20-mer peptide, and topical imiquimod accompanied it. A remark on this clone: What it binds is unknown.

Some clones are missing from TCRdb's copy, which holds only in-frame ones; the method was immunoSEQ multiplex PCR. The sample holds 60,000 or so clones, approximately 79% seen once. The rearrangement uses TRBV4-1 and TRBJ1-2; D gene ambiguous. The sequenced sample was PBMCs, obtained from a glioma patient whose treatment included an IDH1 peptide vaccine. This clonotype originated in a woman aged 45-65 years with glioma. As DNA, the CDR3 is TGCGCCAGCAGCCAAGATGGGGTGTCCCGCTATGGCTACACCTTC. Amino acid sequence: CASSQDGVSRYGYTF.